This T cell receptor beta chain was observed in a study of T cell responses to AZD1222 COVID-19 vaccine. Sequenced by immunoSEQ multiplex PCR; TCRdb stores in-frame clones only, minus some. The table lists about 160,000 clones, about 90% of them singletons. This CDR3 is 13 amino acids long. Germline-derived CDR1 and CDR2 are SGHNT and YENEEA. With 3 bases removed from V and 6 bases from J, the gap between germline ends came to 9 bases. A word on this clone: The target antigen is unknown.

Findings of the study overall: Unmutated regions of variants are reportedly targeted by nearly half of spike-specific TCRs.

The sample in question was peripheral blood, obtained on day 0 of MenACWY control vaccination. The V and J genes are TRBV11-3 and TRBJ1-5; D gene unclear. This clonotype was obtained from an adult in good health. Here the CDR3 DNA reads TGTGCCAGCAGCTTGGGAAGTCGTCAGCCCCAGCATTTT. Its protein is CASSLGSRQPQHF.